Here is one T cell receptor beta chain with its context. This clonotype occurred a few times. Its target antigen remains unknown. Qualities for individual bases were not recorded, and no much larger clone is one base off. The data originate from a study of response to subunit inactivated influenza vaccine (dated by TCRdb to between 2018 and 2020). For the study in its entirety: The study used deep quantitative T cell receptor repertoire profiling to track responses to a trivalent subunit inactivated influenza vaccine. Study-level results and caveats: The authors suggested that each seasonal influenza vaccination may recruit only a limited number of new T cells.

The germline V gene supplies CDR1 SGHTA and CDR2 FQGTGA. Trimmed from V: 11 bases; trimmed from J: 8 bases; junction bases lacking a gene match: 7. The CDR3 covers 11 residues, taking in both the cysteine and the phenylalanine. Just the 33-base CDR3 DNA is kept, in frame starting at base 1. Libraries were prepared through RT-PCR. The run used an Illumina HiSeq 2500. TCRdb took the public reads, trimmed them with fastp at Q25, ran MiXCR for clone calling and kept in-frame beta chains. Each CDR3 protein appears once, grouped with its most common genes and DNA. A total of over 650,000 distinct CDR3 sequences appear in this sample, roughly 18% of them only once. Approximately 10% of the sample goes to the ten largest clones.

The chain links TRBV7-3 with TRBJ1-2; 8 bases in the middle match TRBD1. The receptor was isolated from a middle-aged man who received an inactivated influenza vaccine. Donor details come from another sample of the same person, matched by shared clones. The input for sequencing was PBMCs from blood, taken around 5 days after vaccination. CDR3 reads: CASGQGEGYTF. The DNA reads TGTGCCTCCGGACAGGGCGAGGGCTACACCTTC.